These 6 T cell receptor beta chains share one sample of origin, sequenced in a study of blood T cell repertoires in COVID-19. Sequencing was performed with immunoSEQ multiplex PCR; in TCRdb, only in-frame clones are kept and a portion is missing. The sample includes around 430,000 clones, about 91% of them seen just once. The sequencing input was peripheral blood. These receptors were taken from a woman aged 50 to 65 with COVID-19, enrolled during active disease.

About this clone itself: The same CDR3 also results from other DNA sequences found in this sample. The V and J genes are TRBV3-1 (or the pseudogene TRBV3-2) and TRBJ1-1; D not certain. Trimming took off 1 base at V and 1 base at J, with 7 bases between the two ends. This CDR3 comprises 14 residues. Germline V gene lookup returns CDR1 LGHDT and CDR2 YNNKEL (reference sequence). The CDR3 reads CASSQVPGNTEAFF. DNA for the CDR3: TGTGCCAGCAGCCAAGTGCCGGGGAACACTGAAGCTTTCTTT.

The chain uses TRBV5-8 and TRBJ2-3, with D perhaps TRBD1 (6 bases). Germline CDR1 reads SGHTS; CDR2 reads YDEGEE. V lost 6 bases and J 6 bases, leaving 17 bases between the germline ends. The CDR3 length is 14 residues. CDR3 coding DNA: TGTGCCAGCACCCCGGGCAGGGGCTCGGATACGCAGTATTTT. This sequence encodes CASTPGRGSDTQYF. The full variable domain, its missing parts supplied by reference TRBV5-8 and TRBJ2-3, is EAGVTQSPTHLIKTRGQQATLRCSPISGHTSVYWYQQALGLGLQFLLWYDEGEERNRGNFPPRFSGRQFPNYSSELNVNALELEDSALYLCASTPGRGSDTQYFGPGTRLTVL.

J is TRBJ1-1 and V is TRBV3-1 (or the pseudogene TRBV3-2); D is perhaps TRBD1 (5 bases). Trimming took 3 bases from V and 8 from J, leaving 16 bases between them. This CDR3 has 14 amino acids. Germline V CDR1 and CDR2: LGHDT, YNNKEL (reference sequence). DNA for the CDR3: TGTGCCAGCAGCCACCCGACAGCCACTAACGAAGCTTTCTTT. Amino acids: CASSHPTATNEAFF.

The rearrangement uses TRBV24-1 and TRBJ2-1; 8 nucleotides line up with TRBD1. V was clipped by 4 bases and J by 5 bases; unmatched bases: 3. Germline CDR1 and CDR2: KGHDR and SFDVKD. CDR3 size: 14 residues. The CDR3 region is CATSDRGLNNEQFF. The CDR3 DNA follows: TGTGCCACCAGTGACAGGGGGCTAAACAATGAGCAGTTCTTC.

This clone was recorded a few times. The chain has TRBV30 and TRBJ2-2; D unclear. The CDR3 extends over 11 amino acids. V was pared by 8 bases and J by 6 bases, with 10 bases between. Germline V gene lookup returns CDR1 GTSNPN and CDR2 SVGIG (reference sequence). CDR3 protein: CAGRFAGELFF. The CDR3 bases are TGTGCCGGTAGATTCGCCGGGGAGCTGTTTTTT.

J is TRBJ1-3 and V is TRBV5-5; D call uncertain. Trimming took off 0 bases at V and 2 bases at J, with 9 bases between the two ends. The CDR3 is 15 residues long. The V gene's germline CDR1 is SGHKS and CDR2 YYEKEE (reference sequence). The CDR3 region has the DNA TGTGCCAGCAGCTTGGCCGGGGATGCTGGAAACACCATATATTTT. Protein product: CASSLAGDAGNTIYF.